The clone carrying this T cell receptor beta chain has just one count. Its target is unknown. Time point in this sample: blood 4 weeks post-SBRT, at nephrectomy. As to treatment: 15 Gy SBRT to primary tumor, nephrectomy 4 weeks later. The method was immunoSEQ multiplex PCR; TCRdb's version includes in-frame clones alone and lacks a portion of them. The sample consists of roughly 170,000 clones, 88% of them appearing once. Germline CDR1 is SNHLY and CDR2 is FYNNEI. The CDR3 runs 13 residues. This entry comes from a study of radiation and T cells in renal cell carcinoma. Study results and caveats: Top tumor clonotypes rose in blood 2 weeks post-radiation, then contracted.

This sequence was found in a woman aged 50 to 60 with renal cell carcinoma. The specimen was blood, collected from a patient whose treatment included radiotherapy and nephrectomy. The V call is TRBV2, the J call TRBJ1-4; D gene unclear. CDR3 DNA: TGTGCATCAACCCAGGTCATCCATGAAAAACTGTTTTTT. Translated, it gives CASTQVIHEKLFF.